These 2 T cell receptor beta chains came from one sample sequenced in a study of control samples from healthy donors and cancer patients. Clones were sequenced by immunoSEQ multiplex PCR, and TCRdb holds only the in-frame ones, with some missing. The sample contains 130,000 to 150,000 clones, about 93% of which appear only once. The sample comprised PBMCs. These receptor sequences come from a man aged 55-75 years with colorectal cancer.

The chain combines TRBV9 with TRBJ2-3; D may be TRBD1 (6 bases). The germline V and J ends were trimmed by 6 bases and 8 bases, with 22 bases remaining between them. Germline loops: CDR1 SGDLS, CDR2 YYNGEE. The CDR3 covers 15 residues. The CDR3 protein is CASTSRGAGAGTQYF. The CDR3 DNA follows: TGTGCCAGCACCTCCCGTGGGGCAGGGGCGGGTACGCAGTATTTT.

The chain is built from TRBV5-4 and TRBJ2-1; tentative D call: TRBD1 (5 bases). This CDR3 comprises 14 residues. Germline assignment: CDR1 SGHNT and CDR2 YYREEE (reference sequence). V lost 2 bases and J lost 6, with 12 bases in between. The CDR3 coding sequence is TGTGCCAGCAGCTTCCAGCAGGGCCGCAATGAGCAGTTCTTC. Translated, it gives CASSFQQGRNEQFF.